Shown below are 31 T cell receptor beta chains from a single sample sequenced in a study of long-term antiretroviral therapy in people with HIV. This was the immunoSEQ v3.0 assay at survey level. Profiled with immunoSEQ multiplex PCR; TCRdb holds only in-frame clones, not every one. This table holds more than 15,000 clones, roughly 90% found once. The starting material was unsorted PBMCs, obtained 0.7 years before starting antiretroviral therapy. The receptors shown here come from a man aged 50 to 60 with HIV.

The V and J genes are TRBV7-8 and TRBJ1-5, with no clear D. The CDR3 extends over 16 amino acids. The germline CDR1 and CDR2 sequences are SGHVS and FQNEAQ. V was cut by 2 bases and J by 4 bases, with 15 bases left in between. The CDR3 DNA reads as TGTGCCAGCAGCTTAAGGGCCAGCCTAATAAATCAGCCCCAGCATTTT. Its protein is CASSLRASLINQPQHF. The whole variable domain, filled in from reference TRBV7-8 and TRBJ1-5, reads GAGVSQSPRYKVAKRGQDVALRCDPISGHVSLFWYQQALGQGPEFLTYFQNEAQLDKSGLPSDRFFAERPEGSVSTLKIQRTQQEDSAVYLCASSLRASLINQPQHFGDGTRLSIL.

This clone has a handful of counts. The genes are TRBV6-1 and TRBJ2-7, with 7 bases aligning to TRBD2. Germline-derived CDR1 and CDR2 are MNHNS and SASEGT. This CDR3 spans 12 amino acids. After removal of 6 bases from V and 7 bases from J, the junction contained 6 bases not matched to a gene. CDR3 coding DNA: TGTGCCAGCAGGCCAGGACTAGGTGAGCAGTACTTC. It specifies CASRPGLGEQYF.

This chain's CDR3 is CASSESYSNQPQHF. The CDR3 nucleotides are TGCGCCAGCAGTGAGTCTTATAGCAATCAGCCCCAGCATTTT. The chain has TRBV10-2 and TRBJ1-5; D gene uncertain. The CDR3 is made up of 14 amino acids. Germline CDR1 WSHSY, CDR2 SAAADI. Trimming shortened V by 0 bases and J by 0 bases, and 3 bases separated the two germline ends.

The chain links TRBV6-1 to TRBJ1-5; the D is unclear. Deletions cut 2 bases from V and 5 bases from J, with 13 bases between. Looked up from germline, CDR1 is MNHNS and CDR2 is SASEGT. This CDR3 has 15 residues. CDR3 sequence: CASSELGSGDQPQHF. In nucleotides, the CDR3 is TGTGCCAGCAGTGAATTGGGAAGCGGAGATCAGCCCCAGCATTTT.

The V call is TRBV5-1, the J call TRBJ2-3; TRBD2 matches 14 bases. V shed 5 bases, J shed 7 bases, and the junction held 6 bases outside the gene matches. Germline assignment: CDR1 SGHRS and CDR2 YFSETQ. The CDR3 is 15 amino acids. The chain's CDR3 is CASSSGTSGGNTQYF. CDR3 sequence (DNA): TGCGCCAGCAGTTCCGGGACTAGCGGGGGTAATACGCAGTATTTT.

V gene TRBV11-3 combines with J gene TRBJ1-1, with D uncertain. There are 14 residues in the CDR3. The germline V gene encodes CDR1 SGHNT and CDR2 YENEEA. Trimming took 1 base from V and 1 from J, leaving 7 bases between them. The CDR3 nucleotides are TGTGCCAGCAGCTTAGGCGGTCCGAACACTGAAGCTTTCTTT. Translated, it gives CASSLGGPNTEAFF.

This clone was detected only once. V gene TRBV11-1 combines with J gene TRBJ1-4; D is unresolved. This CDR3 region has 15 residues. Trimming left V 2 bases short and J 4 bases short, with 11 bases between. Germline V gives CDR1 SGHAT, CDR2 FQDESV (reference sequence). This CDR3 reads CASSLSLVGNEKLFF. CDR3 nucleotide sequence: TGTGCCAGCAGCTTAAGCCTTGTTGGTAATGAAAAACTGTTTTTT.

The gene calls are TRBV29-1 and TRBJ1-2; TRBD1 agrees at 10 bases. Germline trimming cut 4 bases from V and 4 bases from J; bases unmatched to any gene: 18. This CDR3 contains 18 residues. Looked up from germline, CDR1 is SQVTM and CDR2 is ANQGSEA. CDR3 nucleotide sequence: TGCAGCGTTGTGGTTCAACCGGGACAGGGGACCGTGCGCTATGGCTACACCTTC. It encodes CSVVVQPGQGTVRYGYTF.

The chain links TRBV9 to TRBJ2-5; 10 bases line up with TRBD2. J was trimmed by 4 bases and V by 2 bases; bases with no gene match: 5. Per germline, CDR1 SGDLS and CDR2 YYNGEE. The CDR3 is 15 residues long. The CDR3 nucleotides are TGTGCCAGCAGCGTGAGCGGGGGGGCCGTAGAGACCCAGTACTTC. The encoded protein is CASSVSGGAVETQYF.

The V gene is TRBV19, the J gene TRBJ2-1; the D gene is possibly TRBD1 (6 bases). Germline lookup yields CDR1 LNHDA and CDR2 SQIVND (reference sequence). There are 12 residues in the CDR3. V lost 6 bases to trimming and J lost 4 bases, with 7 bases between them. CDR3 protein: CASSDRYNEQFF. The CDR3 DNA reads as TGTGCCAGTAGCGACAGGTACAATGAGCAGTTCTTC. The complete variable domain, with remaining parts taken from reference TRBV19 and TRBJ2-1, reads DGGITQSPKYLFRKEGQNVTLSCEQNLNHDAMYWYRQDPGQGLRLIYYSQIVNDFQKGDIAEGYSVSREKKESFPLTVTSAQKNPTAFYLCASSDRYNEQFFGPGTRLTVL.

This rearrangement joins TRBV18 to TRBJ2-3; D might be TRBD2 (6 bases). This CDR3 has 14 residues. V gave up 2 bases and J gave up 5 bases, with 11 bases separating them. Germline lookup yields CDR1 KGHSH and CDR2 LQKENI. For the CDR3, the DNA is TGTGCCAGCTCACCATGGGGGGACCAAGATACGCAGTATTTT. It specifies CASSPWGDQDTQYF.

This chain uses TRBV4-1 with TRBJ2-1; D not resolved. The V gene lost 4 bases and the J gene lost 7 bases, with 11 bases spanning the gap. Germline CDR1 MGHRA, CDR2 YSYEKL. This CDR3 has 13 residues. In DNA, the CDR3 is TGCGCCAGCAGCCTTGGTCCGGAGAATGAGCAGTTCTTC. Translation: CASSLGPENEQFF.

This rearrangement joins TRBV7-9 to TRBJ1-2; D call uncertain. CDR3 length equals 13 residues. CDR1 is SEHNR and CDR2 is FQNEAQ in the germline V gene (reference sequence). Trimming took off 3 bases at V and 4 bases at J, with 9 bases between the two ends. The CDR3, as DNA: TGTGCCAGCAGCTTTTCGGAACTCTATGGCTACACCTTC. This translates into CASSFSELYGYTF.

This chain links TRBV2 with TRBJ2-3; 10 bases map to TRBD2. This CDR3 is 16 amino acids long. CDR1 is SNHLY and CDR2 is FYNNEI in the germline V gene. Germline trimming cut 1 base from V and 2 bases from J; bases unmatched to any gene: 3. CDR3 DNA: TGTGCCAGCAGTGAAGGGACTAGCGGAGCCACAGATACGCAGTATTTT. This translates into CASSEGTSGATDTQYF. Full variable domain (rest looked up from reference TRBV2 and TRBJ2-3): EPEVTQTPSHQVTQMGQEVILRCVPISNHLYFYWYRQILGQKVEFLVSFYNNEISEKSEIFDDQFSVERPDGSNFTLKIRSTKLEDSAMYFCASSEGTSGATDTQYFGPGTRLTVL.

This clone was found once. The rearrangement uses TRBV11-2 and TRBJ2-7; D remains ambiguous. CDR1 is SGHAT and CDR2 is FQNNGV in the germline V gene. The CDR3 runs to 13 residues. The V and J ends lost 1 base and 8 bases respectively, with 12 bases between them. In DNA form, the CDR3 reads TGTGCCAGCAGCTTAGCCCCCCACCCTAAGCAGTACTTC. Translation gives CASSLAPHPKQYF.

V gene TRBV18 combines with J gene TRBJ1-2; the D is unclear. V gave up 2 bases and J gave up 4 bases, with 14 bases separating them. The germline CDR1 and CDR2 sequences are KGHSH and LQKENI. The CDR3 totals 15 residues. The CDR3: CASSPYRTEFYGYTF. In nucleotides, the CDR3 is TGTGCCAGCTCACCATACCGGACGGAATTCTATGGCTACACCTTC.

The chain employs TRBV6-1 and TRBJ1-2; perhaps TRBD1 as D (5 bases). Deletions cut 5 bases from V and 5 bases from J, with 15 bases between. Germline loops: CDR1 MNHNS, CDR2 SASEGT. This CDR3 is built from 14 residues. Written as DNA, the CDR3 is TGTGCCAGCAGTATCAAGGGGAGATCGTATGGCTACACCTTC. Its translation: CASSIKGRSYGYTF.

The gene calls are TRBV4-2 and TRBJ2-1; TRBD1 matches at 10 bases. In germline, CDR1 is LGHNA, CDR2 YNFKEQ. The V segment lost 2 bases and the J segment 9 bases; nucleotides outside the gene matches: 4. The CDR3 has 14 residues. The CDR3 sequence is CASSQIDRGLEQFF. Here the CDR3 DNA reads TGTGCCAGCAGCCAAATTGACAGGGGGCTTGAGCAGTTCTTC.

This sequence joins TRBV10-3 and TRBJ1-1, with a weak D call TRBD1 (5 bases). In germline, CDR1 is ENHRY, CDR2 SYGVKD. The V gene lost 6 bases and the J gene lost 1 base, with 9 bases spanning the gap. This CDR3 has 13 amino acids. CDR3 nucleotides: TGTGCCATCAGGGGGACTGCGAACACTGAAGCTTTCTTT. Translating gives CAIRGTANTEAFF.

The V call is TRBV6-5, the J call TRBJ2-7, with 7 bases lining up with TRBD1. Germline V CDR1 and CDR2: MNHEY, SVGAGI. CDR3 length: 15 amino acids. The junction had 13 bases not matched to a gene; V was cut back by 8 bases and J by 3 bases. The CDR3 coding sequence is TGTGCCAGCCTACCATACTCCGGGACAGTCTACGAGCAGTACTTC. As protein: CASLPYSGTVYEQYF.

Only one count was recorded for this clone. The V gene is TRBV6-1, the J gene TRBJ2-1, with unresolved D. The CDR3 is made up of 14 amino acids. Germline CDR1 MNHNS, CDR2 SASEGT. The V and J ends lost 6 bases and 0 bases respectively, with 9 bases between them. The CDR3 bases are TGTGCCAGCAGGGAGATAAGCTCCTACAATGAGCAGTTCTTC. Its protein product is CASREISSYNEQFF.

V gene TRBV28 combines with J gene TRBJ1-2; TRBD1 might be the D (6 bases). The CDR3 runs to 13 residues. Trimming shortened V by 6 bases and J by 4 bases, and 12 bases separated the two germline ends. Germline CDR1 and CDR2: MDHEN and SYDVKM. The CDR3 sequence is CASRLIQGYGYTF. The DNA for the CDR3 is TGTGCCAGCAGACTCATACAGGGCTATGGCTACACCTTC.

V usage is TRBV5-5 and J usage is TRBJ2-1; D is unresolved. This CDR3 is built from 14 residues. Between the trimmed V and J ends, which lost 4 bases and 4 bases, there was a span of 12 bases. Germline V gene lookup returns CDR1 SGHKS and CDR2 YYEKEE (reference sequence). CDR3 in DNA: TGTGCCAGCAGCCAAACCCCATGGTACAATGAGCAGTTCTTC. It translates to CASSQTPWYNEQFF.

The rearrangement links TRBV9 to TRBJ2-5, with 7 bases matching TRBD2. Germline lookup yields CDR1 SGDLS and CDR2 YYNGEE. J was trimmed by 2 bases and V by 0 bases; bases with no gene match: 4. The CDR3 runs to 15 residues. This CDR3 reads CASSVGLAAQETQYF. CDR3 DNA sequence: TGTGCCAGCAGCGTAGGGCTAGCGGCTCAAGAGACCCAGTACTTC.

This chain uses TRBV5-5 with TRBJ1-6, with 8 positions matching TRBD1. CDR1 and CDR2 from the germline V gene are SGHKS and YYEKEE (reference sequence). CDR3 length: 18 residues. The junction had 12 bases not matched to a gene; V was cut back by 6 bases and J by 1 base. The CDR3 region is CASTLTPTGGSYNSPLHF. The CDR3 DNA reads TGTGCCAGCACCCTGACCCCCACAGGGGGTTCCTATAATTCACCCCTCCACTTT.

This chain joins TRBV29-1 and TRBJ2-3; D is uncertain. Germline CDR1 is SQVTM and CDR2 is ANQGSEA. This CDR3 has 14 amino acids. Trimming removed 2 bases at V and 1 base at J, with 10 bases between. The CDR3 loop is CSVEPGTRTDTQYF. CDR3 coding DNA: TGCAGCGTTGAACCCGGTACCCGCACAGATACGCAGTATTTT.

J is TRBJ1-5 and V is TRBV5-1; TRBD1 might be the D (6 bases). The CDR3 length is 14 residues. Trimming removed 4 bases from V and 7 bases from J, with 15 bases in between. Germline V gene sequence: CDR1 SGHRS, CDR2 YFSETQ. Written as DNA, the CDR3 is TGCGCCAGCAGCGAGGACAGCCGCGCGCAGCCCCAGCATTTT. The encoded protein is CASSEDSRAQPQHF.

The chain has TRBV6-1 and TRBJ1-4; 9 bases line up with TRBD1. The CDR3 has 12 amino acids. Trimming cost V 6 bases and J 13 bases; bases outside gene matches: 6. From germline, CDR1 is MNHNS and CDR2 SASEGT. The CDR3 sequence: CASSPNRGRLFF. The CDR3 coding sequence is TGTGCCAGCAGCCCGAACAGGGGGCGACTGTTTTTT.

This chain links TRBV5-6 with TRBJ1-2, with 8 bases aligning to TRBD1. Germline V CDR1 and CDR2: SGHDT, YYEEEE. CDR3 size: 15 residues. V gave up 4 bases and J gave up 7 bases; unmatched junction bases: 12. The CDR3 loop is CASSPWTGQAGGYTF. The CDR3 bases are TGTGCCAGCAGCCCGTGGACAGGGCAGGCCGGTGGCTACACCTTC.

This clone showed up just once. The chain is built from TRBV11-2 and TRBJ2-7, with 7 bases identical to TRBD2. Unmatched junction bases numbered 18, after V lost 5 bases and J lost 2 bases. CDR1 and CDR2 (germline): SGHAT, FQNNGV. The CDR3 covers 18 residues. CDR3 sequence (DNA): TGTGCCAGCAGCCACTCTCCAGGCGGGCCTAGCGGAGCCTACGAGCAGTACTTC. Residues: CASSHSPGGPSGAYEQYF.

The gene calls are TRBV30 and TRBJ2-7; TRBD1 matches 10 bases. This CDR3 contains 13 residues. Germline trimming cut 3 bases from V and 4 bases from J; bases unmatched to any gene: 3. CDR1 is GTSNPN and CDR2 is SVGIG in the germline V gene (reference sequence). The CDR3 DNA follows: TGTGCCTGGAGCCCGGGACAGGGGTACGAGCAGTACTTC. Translating it yields CAWSPGQGYEQYF.